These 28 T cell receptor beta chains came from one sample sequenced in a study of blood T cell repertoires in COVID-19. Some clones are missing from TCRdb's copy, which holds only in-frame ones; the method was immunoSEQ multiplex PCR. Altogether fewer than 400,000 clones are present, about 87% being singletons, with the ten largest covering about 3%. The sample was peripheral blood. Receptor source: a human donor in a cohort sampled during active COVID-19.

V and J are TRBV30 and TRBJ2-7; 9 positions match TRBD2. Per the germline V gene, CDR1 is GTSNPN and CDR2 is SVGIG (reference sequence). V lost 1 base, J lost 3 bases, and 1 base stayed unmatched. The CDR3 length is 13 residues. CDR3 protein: CAWSGTSDYEQYF. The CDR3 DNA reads TGTGCCTGGAGTGGGACTAGCGACTACGAGCAGTACTTC.

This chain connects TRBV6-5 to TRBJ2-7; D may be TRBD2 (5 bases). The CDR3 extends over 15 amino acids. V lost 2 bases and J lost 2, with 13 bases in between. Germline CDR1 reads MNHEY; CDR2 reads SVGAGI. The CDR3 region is CASSYGLTGAYEQYF. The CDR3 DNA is TGTGCCAGCAGTTACGGTCTGACCGGGGCCTACGAGCAGTACTTC.

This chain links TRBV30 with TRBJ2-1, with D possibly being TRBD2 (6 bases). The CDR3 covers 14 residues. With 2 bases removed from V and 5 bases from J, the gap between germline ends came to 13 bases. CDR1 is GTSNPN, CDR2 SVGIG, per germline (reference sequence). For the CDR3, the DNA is TGTGCCTGGAGTTTTGGACTAACAAACAATGAGCAGTTCTTC. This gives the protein CAWSFGLTNNEQFF.

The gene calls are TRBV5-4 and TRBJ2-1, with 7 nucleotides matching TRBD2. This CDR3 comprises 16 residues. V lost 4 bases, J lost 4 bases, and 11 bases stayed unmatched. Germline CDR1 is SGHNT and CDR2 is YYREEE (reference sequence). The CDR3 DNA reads TGTGCCAGCAGCCAAAACACGGGACTAAATTACAATGAGCAGTTCTTC. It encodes CASSQNTGLNYNEQFF.

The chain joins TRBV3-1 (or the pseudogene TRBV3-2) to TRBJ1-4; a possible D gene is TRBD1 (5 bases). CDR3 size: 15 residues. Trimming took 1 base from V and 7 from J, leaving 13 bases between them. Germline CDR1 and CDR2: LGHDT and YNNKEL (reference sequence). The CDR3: CASSQGVGAGEKLFF. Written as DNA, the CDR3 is TGTGCCAGCAGCCAAGGGGTAGGGGCAGGTGAAAAACTGTTTTTT.

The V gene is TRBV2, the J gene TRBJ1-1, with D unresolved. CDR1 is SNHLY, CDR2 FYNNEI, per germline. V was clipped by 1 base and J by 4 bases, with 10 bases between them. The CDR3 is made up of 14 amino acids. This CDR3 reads CASSEVLFLTEAFF. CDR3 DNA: TGTGCCAGCAGTGAAGTTCTTTTCCTCACTGAAGCTTTCTTT.

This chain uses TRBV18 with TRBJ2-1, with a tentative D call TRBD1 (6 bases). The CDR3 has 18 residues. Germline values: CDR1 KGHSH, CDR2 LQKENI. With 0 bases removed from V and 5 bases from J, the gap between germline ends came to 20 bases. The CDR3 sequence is CASSPPRGVQGLDNEQFF. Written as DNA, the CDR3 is TGTGCCAGCTCACCACCGAGAGGCGTCCAGGGGCTCGACAATGAGCAGTTCTTC.

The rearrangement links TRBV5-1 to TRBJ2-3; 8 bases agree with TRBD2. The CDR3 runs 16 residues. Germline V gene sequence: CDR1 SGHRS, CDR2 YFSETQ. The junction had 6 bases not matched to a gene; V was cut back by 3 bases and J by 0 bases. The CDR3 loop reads CASSWNGGASTDTQYF. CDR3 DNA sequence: TGCGCCAGCAGCTGGAACGGGGGGGCTAGCACAGATACGCAGTATTTT. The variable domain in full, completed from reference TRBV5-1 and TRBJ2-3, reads KAGVTQTPRYLIKTRGQQVTLSCSPISGHRSVSWYQQTPGQGLQFLFEYFSETQRNKGNFPGRFSGRQFSNSRSEMNVSTLELGDSALYLCASSWNGGASTDTQYFGPGTRLTVL.

The CDR3 DNA is TGCAGCGTTGAAGACCCGACAGGGCTACAGAGCTACACCTTC. Amino acid sequence: CSVEDPTGLQSYTF. The V call is TRBV29-1, the J call TRBJ1-2; TRBD1 aligns across 7 bases. Germline V gives CDR1 SQVTM, CDR2 ANQGSEA. The V and J ends lost 0 bases and 9 bases, in that order; junction bases with no gene match: 10. There are 14 residues in the CDR3.

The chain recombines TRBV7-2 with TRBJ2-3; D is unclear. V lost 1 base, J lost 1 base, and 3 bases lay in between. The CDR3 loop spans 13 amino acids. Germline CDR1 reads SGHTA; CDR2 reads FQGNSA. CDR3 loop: CASSLVGTDTQYF. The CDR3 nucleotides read TGTGCCAGCAGCTTAGTCGGCACAGATACGCAGTATTTT.

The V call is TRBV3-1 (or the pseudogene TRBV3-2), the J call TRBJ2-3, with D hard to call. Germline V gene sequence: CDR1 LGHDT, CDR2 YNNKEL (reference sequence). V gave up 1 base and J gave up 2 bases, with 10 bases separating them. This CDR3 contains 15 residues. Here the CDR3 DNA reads TGTGCCAGCAGCCAAGGGAGTGAGCCCACAGATACGCAGTATTTT. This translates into CASSQGSEPTDTQYF.

The CDR3 DNA reads as TGTGCCAGCAGCGTGGGCGGGGGCCGAAACAATGAGCAGTTCTTC. Residues: CASSVGGGRNNEQFF. This chain connects TRBV9 to TRBJ2-1; D is perhaps TRBD2 (7 bases). The germline CDR1 and CDR2 sequences are SGDLS and YYNGEE. The CDR3 contains 15 residues. V dropped 2 bases and J dropped 5 bases, with 14 bases sitting between them. The full variable domain, completed using reference TRBV9 and TRBJ2-1, is DSGVTQTPKHLITATGQRVTLRCSPRSGDLSVYWYQQSLDQGLQFLIQYYNGEERAKGNILERFSAQQFPDLHSELNLSSLELGDSALYFCASSVGGGRNNEQFFGPGTRLTVL.

The CDR3 here is CAISESSVGESEAFF. The CDR3, as DNA: TGTGCCATCAGTGAGTCTTCGGTGGGCGAGAGCGAAGCTTTCTTT. This chain joins TRBV10-3 and TRBJ1-1; the D is unclear. Germline lookup yields CDR1 ENHRY and CDR2 SYGVKD. Trimming removed 0 bases at V and 8 bases at J, with 16 bases between. This CDR3 is 15 amino acids long.

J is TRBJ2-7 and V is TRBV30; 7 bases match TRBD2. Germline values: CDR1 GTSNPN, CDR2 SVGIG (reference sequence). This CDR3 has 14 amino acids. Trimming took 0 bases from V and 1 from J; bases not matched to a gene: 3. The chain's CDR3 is CAWSVGGNSYEQYF. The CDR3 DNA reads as TGTGCCTGGAGTGTCGGGGGGAATTCCTACGAGCAGTACTTC. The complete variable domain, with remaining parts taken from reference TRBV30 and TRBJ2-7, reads SQTIHQWPATLVQPVGSPLSLECTVEGTSNPNLYWYRQAAGRGLQLLFYSVGIGQISSEVPQNLSASRPQDRQFILSSKKLLLSDSGFYLCAWSVGGNSYEQYFGPGTRLTVT.

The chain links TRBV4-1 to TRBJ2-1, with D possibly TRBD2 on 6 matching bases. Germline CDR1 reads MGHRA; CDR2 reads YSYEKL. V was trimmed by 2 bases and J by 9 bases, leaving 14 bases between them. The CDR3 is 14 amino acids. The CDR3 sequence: CASSQQFGEAEQFF. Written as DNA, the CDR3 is TGCGCCAGCAGCCAACAGTTCGGGGAGGCTGAGCAGTTCTTC.

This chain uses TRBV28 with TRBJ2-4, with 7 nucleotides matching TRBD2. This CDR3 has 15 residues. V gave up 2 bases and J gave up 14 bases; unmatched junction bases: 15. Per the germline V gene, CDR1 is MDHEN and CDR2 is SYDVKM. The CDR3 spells CASSLPSSLGEGKYF. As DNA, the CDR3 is TGTGCCAGCAGTTTACCCTCCTCGCTGGGGGAGGGCAAGTACTTC.

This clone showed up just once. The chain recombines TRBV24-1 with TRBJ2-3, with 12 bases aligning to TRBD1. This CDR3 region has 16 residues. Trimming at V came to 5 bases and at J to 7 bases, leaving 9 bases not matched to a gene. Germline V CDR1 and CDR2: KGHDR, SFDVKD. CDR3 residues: CATSGHPGQGAYTQYF. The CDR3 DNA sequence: TGTGCCACCAGTGGCCACCCGGGACAGGGGGCATATACGCAGTATTTT.

CDR3 nucleotide sequence: TGTGCCAGCAGCCTACGAGGGGGTTCCGCCTACGAGCAGTACTTC. Translation gives CASSLRGGSAYEQYF. The genes are TRBV11-2 and TRBJ2-7; a weak D match, TRBD1 (6 bases). CDR1 and CDR2 (germline): SGHAT, FQNNGV. V dropped 5 bases and J dropped 2 bases, with 16 bases sitting between them. The CDR3 extends over 15 amino acids.

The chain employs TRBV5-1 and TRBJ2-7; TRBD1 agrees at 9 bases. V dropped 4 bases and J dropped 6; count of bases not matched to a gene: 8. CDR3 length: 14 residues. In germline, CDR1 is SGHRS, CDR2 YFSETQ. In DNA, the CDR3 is TGCGCCAGCAGCGGACAGGGGATATCCACCGAGCAGTACTTC. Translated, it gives CASSGQGISTEQYF. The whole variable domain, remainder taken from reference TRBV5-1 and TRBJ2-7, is KAGVTQTPRYLIKTRGQQVTLSCSPISGHRSVSWYQQTPGQGLQFLFEYFSETQRNKGNFPGRFSGRQFSNSRSEMNVSTLELGDSALYLCASSGQGISTEQYFGPGTRLTVT.

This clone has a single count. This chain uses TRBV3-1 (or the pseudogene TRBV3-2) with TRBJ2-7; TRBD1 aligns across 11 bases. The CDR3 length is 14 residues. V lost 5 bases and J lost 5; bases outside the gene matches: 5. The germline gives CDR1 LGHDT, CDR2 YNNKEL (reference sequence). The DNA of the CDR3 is TGTGCCAGCAGCATGCGGACAGGGGGCGACGAGCAGTACTTC. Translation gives CASSMRTGGDEQYF.

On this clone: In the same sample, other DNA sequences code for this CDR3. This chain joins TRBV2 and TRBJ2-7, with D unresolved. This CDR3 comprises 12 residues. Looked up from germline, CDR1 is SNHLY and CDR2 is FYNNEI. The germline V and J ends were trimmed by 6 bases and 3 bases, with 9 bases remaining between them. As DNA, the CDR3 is TGTGCCAGCAGGGGTCTAGGCTACGAGCAGTACTTC. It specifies CASRGLGYEQYF.

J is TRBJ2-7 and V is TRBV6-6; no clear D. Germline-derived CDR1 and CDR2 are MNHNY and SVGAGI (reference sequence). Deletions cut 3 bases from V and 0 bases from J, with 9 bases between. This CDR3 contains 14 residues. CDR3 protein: CASSYSTTSYEQYF. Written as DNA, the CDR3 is TGTGCCAGCAGTTATTCGACAACCTCCTACGAGCAGTACTTC.

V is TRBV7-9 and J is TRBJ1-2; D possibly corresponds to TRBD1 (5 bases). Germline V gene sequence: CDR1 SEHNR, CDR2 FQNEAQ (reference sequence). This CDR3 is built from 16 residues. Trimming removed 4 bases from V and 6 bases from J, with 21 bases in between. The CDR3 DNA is TGTGCCAGCAGCTCTAATGACCAGGGCCGAGGTGATGGCTACACCTTC. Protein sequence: CASSSNDQGRGDGYTF.

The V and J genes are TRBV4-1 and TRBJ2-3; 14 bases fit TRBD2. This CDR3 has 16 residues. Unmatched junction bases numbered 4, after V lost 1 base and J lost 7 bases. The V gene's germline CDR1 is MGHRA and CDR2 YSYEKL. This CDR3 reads CASSQGLAGGYNTQYF. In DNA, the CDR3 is TGCGCCAGCAGCCAAGGACTAGCGGGAGGGTATAATACGCAGTATTTT.

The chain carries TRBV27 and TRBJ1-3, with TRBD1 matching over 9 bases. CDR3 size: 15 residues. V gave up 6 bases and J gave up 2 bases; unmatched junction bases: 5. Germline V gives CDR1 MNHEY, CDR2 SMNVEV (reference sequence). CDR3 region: CASSATGGPGNTIYF. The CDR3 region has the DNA TGTGCCAGCAGCGCTACAGGGGGCCCTGGAAACACCATATATTTT.

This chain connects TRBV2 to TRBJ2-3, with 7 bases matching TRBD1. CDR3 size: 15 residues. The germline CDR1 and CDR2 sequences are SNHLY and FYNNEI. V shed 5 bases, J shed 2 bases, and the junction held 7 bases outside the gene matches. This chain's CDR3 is CASSRDSSFTDTQYF. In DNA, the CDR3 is TGTGCCAGCAGTAGGGACAGTTCCTTCACAGATACGCAGTATTTT.

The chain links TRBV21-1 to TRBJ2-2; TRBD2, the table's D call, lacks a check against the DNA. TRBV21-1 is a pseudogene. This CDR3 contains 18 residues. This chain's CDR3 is CASSKTPGLAGYTGELFF. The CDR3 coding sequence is TGTGCCAGCAGCAAAACCCCGGGACTAGCGGGATACACCGGGGAGCTGTTTTTT.

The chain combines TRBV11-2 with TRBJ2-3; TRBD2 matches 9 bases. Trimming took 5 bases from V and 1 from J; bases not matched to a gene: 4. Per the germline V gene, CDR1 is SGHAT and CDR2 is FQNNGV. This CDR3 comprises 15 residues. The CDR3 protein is CASSQVAGGTDTQYF. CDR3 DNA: TGTGCCAGCAGCCAGGTAGCGGGGGGCACAGATACGCAGTATTTT.